A single sample is the source of the 26 T cell receptor beta chains below, sequenced in a study of T cell responses to AZD1222 COVID-19 vaccine. Clones were sequenced by immunoSEQ multiplex PCR, and TCRdb holds only the in-frame ones, with some missing. The sample holds 65,000 to 90,000 clones, 80% to 90% seen once. Material: peripheral blood, obtained 28 days after the second AZD1222 dose. These receptors all come from an adult who received the AZD1222 COVID-19 vaccine.

The chain has TRBV5-1 and TRBJ1-1; D gene uncertain. The V gene's germline CDR1 is SGHRS and CDR2 YFSETQ. V shed 0 bases and J shed 4 bases, with 13 bases lying between them. The CDR3 has 15 residues. Here the CDR3 reads CASSLGSGRSTEAFF. The CDR3 bases are TGCGCCAGCAGCTTGGGTTCGGGCCGTAGCACTGAAGCTTTCTTT.

This clone was seen a handful of times. This chain joins TRBV21-1 and TRBJ2-7; TRBD2 is the table's D call, not checked against the DNA. TRBV21-1 is a pseudogene segment. The CDR3 sequence is 13 residues long. CDR3 sequence: CASSNSFSYEQYV. The CDR3 region has the DNA TGTGCCAGCAGCAATTCTTTTTCCTACGAGCAGTACGTC.

The chain employs TRBV19 and TRBJ1-5, with 7 nucleotides matching TRBD1. Germline assignment: CDR1 LNHDA and CDR2 SQIVND (reference sequence). The V segment lost 6 bases and the J segment 3 bases; nucleotides outside the gene matches: 5. This CDR3 comprises 14 residues. CDR3 region: CASRSGGHNQPQHF. CDR3 DNA sequence: TGTGCCAGTAGATCAGGGGGACACAATCAGCCCCAGCATTTT.

V is TRBV5-1 and J is TRBJ1-1; D is unresolved. The CDR3 is made up of 14 amino acids. In germline, CDR1 is SGHRS, CDR2 YFSETQ. Trimming left V 0 bases short and J 1 base short, with 7 bases between. The CDR3 region is CASSLDFWNTEAFF. CDR3 in DNA: TGCGCCAGCAGCTTGGACTTCTGGAACACTGAAGCTTTCTTT.

This clone was detected once. DNA for the CDR3: TGCGCCAGCAGCCAAGAAATGCCAGAATTCTATGGCTACACCTTC. Protein sequence: CASSQEMPEFYGYTF. The chain joins TRBV4-3 to TRBJ1-2; D not resolved. V was cut by 0 bases and J by 4 bases, with 12 bases left in between. The CDR3 has 15 residues. Germline V gene lookup returns CDR1 LGHNA and CDR2 YSLEER.

V and J are TRBV21-1 and TRBJ2-7; the table's TRBD1 call for D was not verified on the DNA. TRBV21-1 is tagged as a pseudogene. The CDR3 is made up of 10 amino acids. The CDR3, as DNA: TGTGCCAGCAGCAAGGGCAAGCAGTACGTC. Amino acids: CASSKGKQYV.

This clone was found a few times. The chain employs TRBV4-3 and TRBJ1-6; D remains unclear. Germline CDR1 is LGHNA and CDR2 is YSLEER. Trimming removed 0 bases at V and 0 bases at J, with 9 bases between. The CDR3 length is 17 residues. The CDR3 loop is CASSQERESSYNSPLHF. CDR3 bases: TGCGCCAGCAGCCAAGAACGGGAAAGCTCCTATAATTCACCCCTCCACTTT.

This chain uses TRBV24-1 with TRBJ2-1; TRBD1 is a possible D gene (6 bases). The V end lost 3 bases, the J end lost 0 bases, and 8 bases lay between the germline ends. Looked up from germline, CDR1 is KGHDR and CDR2 is SFDVKD. The length of the CDR3 is 15 residues. CDR3 in DNA: TGTGCCACCAGTGATAGGACAGTCTCCTACAATGAGCAGTTCTTC. This encodes CATSDRTVSYNEQFF.

J is TRBJ1-2 and V is TRBV3-1 (or the pseudogene TRBV3-2); TRBD1 matches 7 bases. Germline-derived CDR1 and CDR2 are LGHDT and YNNKEL (reference sequence). The CDR3 has 13 amino acids. Trimming removed 4 bases from V and 2 bases from J; junction bases left unmatched: 1. CDR3 amino acids: CASSPQGNYGYTF. The CDR3 DNA sequence: TGTGCCAGCAGCCCACAGGGGAACTATGGCTACACCTTC.

V is TRBV7-2 and J is TRBJ2-3, with no clear D. Germline V gives CDR1 SGHTA, CDR2 FQGNSA. The V end was cut by 5 bases, the J end by 1 base, with 7 bases between. The CDR3 length is 13 residues. The CDR3 sequence: CASSLQGTDTQYF. The CDR3 DNA reads TGTGCCAGCAGCCTCCAGGGCACAGATACGCAGTATTTT.

This chain connects TRBV27 to TRBJ1-5, with 9 bases fitting TRBD1. The CDR3 covers 15 residues. V dropped 6 bases and J dropped 0; count of bases not matched to a gene: 3. CDR1 and CDR2 (germline): MNHEY, SMNVEV (reference sequence). This CDR3 reads CASSWGQGSNQPQHF. The CDR3 bases are TGTGCCAGCAGCTGGGGACAGGGTAGCAATCAGCCCCAGCATTTT.

CDR3: CASSQGTGQTSYEQYF. In nucleotides, the CDR3 is TGTGCCAGCAGCCAGGGTACTGGACAGACTTCCTACGAGCAGTACTTC. This rearrangement joins TRBV4-2 to TRBJ2-7; a weak D match, TRBD1 (6 bases). Germline values: CDR1 LGHNA, CDR2 YNFKEQ. The CDR3 loop spans 16 amino acids. Trimming pared 3 bases from V and 1 base from J, leaving 16 bases between.

To note about this clone: The same CDR3 can be traced to other DNA sequences in this sample. The J gene is TRBJ2-3, the V gene TRBV5-1, with D hard to call. CDR1 and CDR2 from the germline V gene are SGHRS and YFSETQ. The ends were cut back, 0 bases at V and 1 base at J, with 3 bases in the middle. This CDR3 region has 13 residues. The CDR3: CASSLGGTDTQYF. CDR3 nucleotide sequence: TGCGCCAGCAGCTTGGGCGGCACAGATACGCAGTATTTT.

This clone was seen just once. The chain carries TRBV30 and TRBJ2-2, with D tentatively TRBD1 (6 bases). Trimming left V 1 base short and J 4 bases short, with 10 bases between. The CDR3 spans 14 residues. Germline V gene data show CDR1 as GTSNPN and CDR2 as SVGIG (reference sequence). For the CDR3, the DNA is TGTGCCTGGAGTGGGGCAGGGGTCACCGGGGAGCTGTTTTTT. It codes for CAWSGAGVTGELFF.

This clone was seen a single time. The rearrangement links TRBV19 to TRBJ1-5; 8 nucleotides agree with TRBD1. The CDR3 runs 17 residues. The germline V gene encodes CDR1 LNHDA and CDR2 SQIVND (reference sequence). V lost 8 bases, J lost 0 bases, and 12 bases stayed unmatched. The CDR3 sequence: CASLDQGAPYSNQPQHF. CDR3 sequence (DNA): TGTGCCAGTCTCGACCAGGGGGCTCCCTATAGCAATCAGCCCCAGCATTTT.

The V call is TRBV27, the J call TRBJ2-3; D gene uncertain. V lost 5 bases to trimming and J lost 4 bases, with 16 bases between them. This CDR3 spans 15 amino acids. CDR1 is MNHEY, CDR2 SMNVEV, per germline (reference sequence). CDR3 DNA sequence: TGTGCCAGCAGTCCACTTACGCTAGATTCAGATACGCAGTATTTT. Its translation is CASSPLTLDSDTQYF.

The J gene is TRBJ1-1, the V gene TRBV7-9; D is possibly TRBD1 (6 bases). The CDR3 runs to 14 residues. With 6 bases removed from V and 3 bases from J, the gap between germline ends came to 14 bases. Germline loops: CDR1 SEHNR, CDR2 FQNEAQ (reference sequence). The CDR3: CASSLQGGYTEAFF. Here the CDR3 DNA reads TGTGCCAGCAGTTTACAAGGGGGTTACACTGAAGCTTTCTTT.

There are a few counts of this clone. The chain carries TRBV11-3 and TRBJ2-3; D unclear. Per the germline V gene, CDR1 is SGHNT and CDR2 is YENEEA. This CDR3 comprises 13 residues. V was clipped by 5 bases and J by 5 bases, with 11 bases between them. CDR3 protein: CASSPLIGDTQYF. The CDR3, as DNA: TGTGCCAGCAGCCCCCTGATCGGAGATACGCAGTATTTT.

The chain joins TRBV3-1 (or the pseudogene TRBV3-2) to TRBJ1-1, with 7 bases identical to TRBD1. Germline values: CDR1 LGHDT, CDR2 YNNKEL (reference sequence). The CDR3 length is 13 residues. Trimming cost V 0 bases and J 11 bases; bases outside gene matches: 6. In nucleotides, the CDR3 is TGTGCCAGCAGCCAAGATCCGACAGGGCGGGCTTTCTTT. It specifies CASSQDPTGRAFF.

The chain employs TRBV4-2 and TRBJ2-3; TRBD2 matches at 13 bases. This CDR3 is built from 18 residues. Losses at the gene ends were 6 bases for V and 1 base for J; bases not matched to a gene: 10. Germline V gene sequence: CDR1 LGHNA, CDR2 YNFKEQ. The CDR3 is CASRPWTGTSGGTDTQYF. In DNA, the CDR3 is TGTGCCAGCAGACCCTGGACCGGGACTAGCGGGGGCACAGATACGCAGTATTTT.

The chain recombines TRBV7-9 with TRBJ1-2; D is uncertain. The CDR3 length is 14 residues. Trimming removed 5 bases at V and 8 bases at J, with 18 bases between. The germline V gene has CDR1 SEHNR and CDR2 FQNEAQ (reference sequence). The CDR3 DNA sequence: TGTGCCAGCAGCGCCTCGGACGGAGCAAGGGGCTACACCTTC. Residues: CASSASDGARGYTF.

V is TRBV30 and J is TRBJ1-5, with D perhaps matching TRBD1 (6 bases). The CDR3 loop spans 17 amino acids. Germline CDR1 GTSNPN, CDR2 SVGIG (reference sequence). V was clipped by 4 bases and J by 2 bases, with 21 bases between them. The DNA of the CDR3 is TGTGCCTGGAAGGGTACCGGAGGGGGGTACGGCAATCAGCCCCAGCATTTT. Translation: CAWKGTGGGYGNQPQHF. Variable domain in full (rest from reference TRBV30 and TRBJ1-5): SQTIHQWPATLVQPVGSPLSLECTVEGTSNPNLYWYRQAAGRGLQLLFYSVGIGQISSEVPQNLSASRPQDRQFILSSKKLLLSDSGFYLCAWKGTGGGYGNQPQHFGDGTRLSIL.

This chain connects TRBV24-1 to TRBJ2-5; TRBD1 matches at 8 bases. V was pared by 4 bases and J by 1 base, with 10 bases of the junction left unmatched. Germline CDR1 is KGHDR and CDR2 is SFDVKD. The CDR3 spans 17 residues. The CDR3 protein is CATSDFRGRWGQETQYF. In nucleotides, the CDR3 is TGTGCCACCAGTGACTTCAGGGGGCGCTGGGGCCAAGAGACCCAGTACTTC.

This rearrangement joins TRBV27 to TRBJ1-2, with TRBD1 matching 8 bases. This CDR3 region has 14 residues. Germline CDR1 MNHEY, CDR2 SMNVEV (reference sequence). The J segment lost 5 bases and the V segment lost 5 bases, leaving 7 bases of the junction unmatched. The CDR3 DNA sequence: TGTGCCAGCAGTCCGCTGGACAGGGTGTATGGCTACACCTTC. Amino acids: CASSPLDRVYGYTF.

The chain carries TRBV18 and TRBJ1-4; D may be TRBD1 (5 bases). This CDR3 region has 13 residues. Germline lookup yields CDR1 KGHSH and CDR2 LQKENI. Trimming cost V 8 bases and J 8 bases, with 15 bases left between them. CDR3 bases: TGTGCCAGCCGACGAGGGGCGGGAGAAAAACTGTTTTTT. Its translation: CASRRGAGEKLFF.

The J gene is TRBJ1-3, the V gene TRBV5-8; D not resolved. The length of the CDR3 is 17 residues. Trimming removed 0 bases at V and 6 bases at J, with 19 bases between. CDR1 and CDR2 from the germline V gene are SGHTS and YDEGEE. CDR3 nucleotide sequence: TGTGCCAGCAGCTTGGTGGTGGGGTCAGACACAAAAAACACCATATATTTT. It yields the protein CASSLVVGSDTKNTIYF.